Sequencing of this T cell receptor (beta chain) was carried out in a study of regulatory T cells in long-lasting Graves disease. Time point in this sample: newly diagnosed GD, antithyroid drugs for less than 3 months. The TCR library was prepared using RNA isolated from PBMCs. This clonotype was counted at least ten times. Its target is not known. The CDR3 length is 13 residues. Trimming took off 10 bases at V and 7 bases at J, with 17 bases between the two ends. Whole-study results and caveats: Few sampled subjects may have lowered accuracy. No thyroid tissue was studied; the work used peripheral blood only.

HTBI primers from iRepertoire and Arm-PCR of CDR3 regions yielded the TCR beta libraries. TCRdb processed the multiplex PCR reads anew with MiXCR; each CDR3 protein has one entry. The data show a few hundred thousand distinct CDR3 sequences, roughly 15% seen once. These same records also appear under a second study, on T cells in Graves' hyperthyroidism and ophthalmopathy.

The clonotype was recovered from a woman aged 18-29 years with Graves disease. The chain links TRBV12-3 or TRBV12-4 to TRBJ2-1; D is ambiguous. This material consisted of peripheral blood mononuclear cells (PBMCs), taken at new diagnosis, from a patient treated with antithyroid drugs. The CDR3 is CATCKEYYNEQFF. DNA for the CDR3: TGTGCCACCTGTAAGGAGTACTATAATGAGCAGTTCTTC.